The TCR beta chain described here comes from a study of blood T cell repertoires in COVID-19. Across the study: From the United States, Italy and Spain came samples of acute and convalescent COVID-19. PBMCs, B-cell-depleted T cells, or T cells provided the cDNA or gDNA that made up the material.

Germline V lookup: CDR1 SGHNT, CDR2 YYREEE (reference sequence). This CDR3 has 14 amino acids. V was pared by 0 bases and J by 6 bases, with 0 bases of the junction left unmatched. Original data processing: It was from reference gene primer amplification that nucleated cell counts were estimated. The data were produced by immunoSEQ multiplex PCR, yet TCRdb's version contains in-frame clones alone and is incomplete. Clone size and V and J calls were adopted from that table, with D and trimming inferred from the DNA. The table includes about 230,000 clones, roughly 80% detected once. The genes are TRBV5-4 and TRBJ1-4; 9 bases are a match to TRBD1. The clonotype comes from a woman in her 70s with active or convalescent COVID-19. Sequencing was done on a sample of peripheral blood. Here the CDR3 DNA reads TGTGCCAGCAGCTTGGGACAGGGGGATGAAAAACTGTTTTTT. It translates to CASSLGQGDEKLFF.